A selection of T cell receptor beta chains follows, all from one sample in a study of control samples from healthy donors and cancer patients. The data were produced by immunoSEQ multiplex PCR, yet TCRdb's version contains in-frame clones alone and is incomplete. This repertoire shows 150,000 or so clones, under 95% found once; its top ten account for roughly 5.5%. Sequencing was carried out using blood. These receptors were collected from a man aged 18-30 years in good health. Both conserved end residues are part of each CDR3. The order of the fields is V gene, J gene, D gene, clone size, CDR3 DNA, CDR3 protein. The D gene is left open where the match is weak. The listing skips clone size in some rows; elsewhere it reads once, few, many or a size class.

>TRBV7-8|TRBJ2-5|TRBD2|few
TGTGCCAGCAGCCGGACACTAGCGGGGGGACAAGAGACCCAGTACTTC
CASSRTLAGGQETQYF
>TRBV23-1|TRBJ2-7|-|-
TGCGCCAGCAGTCAGTTACAAGAGGAACCCTACGAGCAGTACTTC
CASSQLQEEPYEQYF
>TRBV25-1|TRBJ1-6|-|-
TGTGCCAGCAGTGCGCCCCGACAGAGTTATAATTCACCCCTCCACTTT
CASSAPRQSYNSPLHF
>TRBV10-3|TRBJ1-2|-|-
TGTGCCATCAGTGAGTCTATGGTTGGCTACACCTTC
CAISESMVGYTF
>TRBV13|TRBJ2-1|TRBD1|-
TGTGCCAGCAGCTTAGCTCGGGCCAGGTGGGGCACAGGGGATGAGCAGTTCTTC
CASSLARARWGTGDEQFF
>TRBV11-2|TRBJ1-4|TRBD1|-
TGTGCCAGCAGCCCTAGACAGGGCCTGGTAGAAAAACTGTTTTTT
CASSPRQGLVEKLFF
>TRBV5-1|TRBJ2-7|TRBD2|-
TGCGCCAGCAGCTTAAGACTAGCGTCCTACGAGCAGTACTTC
CASSLRLASYEQYF
>TRBV6-5|TRBJ1-1|-|-
TGTGCCAGCAGTTTTCTTGGGAGAGGGGCCACTGAAGCTTTCTTT
CASSFLGRGATEAFF
>TRBV18|TRBJ1-4|-|-
TGTGCCAGCTCACCAGAGAGGGAAAAACTGTTTTTT
CASSPEREKLFF
>TRBV30|TRBJ1-3|-|-
TGTGCCTGGACTCTCGCGTTAGGAAACACCATATATTTT
CAWTLALGNTIYF
>TRBV14|TRBJ1-2|TRBD1|-
TGTGCCAGCAGCCAAAACACAGGGGGCTACGGCTACACCTTC
CASSQNTGGYGYTF
>TRBV4-2|TRBJ2-3|TRBD2|-
TGTGCCAGCAGCCCGAAGATGGGAGGGGATACGCAGTATTTT
CASSPKMGGDTQYF
>TRBV5-6|TRBJ2-5|-|-
TGTGCCAGCAGCCCCTTCGAGGTGGAAGAGACCCAGTACTTC
CASSPFEVEETQYF
>TRBV6-2/TRBV6-3|TRBJ2-7|TRBD1|-
TGTGCCAGCAGTTACTCGGGACAGGGAACGTACGAGCAGTACTTC
CASSYSGQGTYEQYF
>TRBV9|TRBJ1-2|TRBD1|-
TGTGCCAGCAGCGATCCCGGAACCGGGACAGGGACACCCCCGCTCCCTTATGGCTACACCTTC
CASSDPGTGTGTPPLPYGYTF
>TRBV30|TRBJ1-2|-|-
TGTGCCTGGAGTCCGATGAGGAAATTCTATGGCTACACCTTC
CAWSPMRKFYGYTF
>TRBV11-2|TRBJ2-2|-|-
TGTGCCAGCAGCCCACCGGACTCCTGGACTGGGGAGCTGTTTTTT
CASSPPDSWTGELFF
>TRBV4-2|TRBJ1-1|-|-
TGTGCCAGCAGCCACCCCCTTGGGGGTGAAAGCACTGAAGCTTTCTTT
CASSHPLGGESTEAFF
>TRBV3-1/TRBV3-2|TRBJ1-3|-|once
TGTGCCAGCAGCCGATATGGATTGCCCATATATTTT
CASSRYGLPIYF
>TRBV5-1|TRBJ2-3|TRBD2|-
TGCGCCAGCAGCGCGACTAGCGGGGGCTGGACAGATACGCAGTATTTT
CASSATSGGWTDTQYF
>TRBV7-6|TRBJ1-6|-|-
TGTGCCAGCAGCTTAGTGGCAGGAGATGTGTCCCTCCACTTT
CASSLVAGDVSLHF
>TRBV4-1|TRBJ1-3|-|-
TGCGCCAGTGGAGGCGGTAACTCTGGAAACACCATATATTTT
CASGGGNSGNTIYF
>TRBV24-1|TRBJ2-1|TRBD2|-
TGTGCCACCAGTGGGTCCGGGACTAGCGGGTCCAATGAGCAGTTCTTC
CATSGSGTSGSNEQFF
>TRBV6-5|TRBJ2-2|TRBD1|-
TGTGCCAGCAGACGGGACAGGGGCCCCGGGGAGCTGTTTTTT
CASRRDRGPGELFF
>TRBV5-4|TRBJ1-2|TRBD1|-
TGTGCCAGCAGCCCGGACAGGGGAAACTATGGCTACACCTTC
CASSPDRGNYGYTF
>TRBV6-5|TRBJ2-3|-|few
TGTGCCAGCCAGGGGGGGGGCACAGATACGCAGTATTTT
CASQGGGTDTQYF
>TRBV4-3|TRBJ2-7|TRBD2|-
TGCGCCAGCAGCCAAGTTCGGGCAAATAGCGGGAGGACGCTTATGGAGCAGTACTTC
CASSQVRANSGRTLMEQYF